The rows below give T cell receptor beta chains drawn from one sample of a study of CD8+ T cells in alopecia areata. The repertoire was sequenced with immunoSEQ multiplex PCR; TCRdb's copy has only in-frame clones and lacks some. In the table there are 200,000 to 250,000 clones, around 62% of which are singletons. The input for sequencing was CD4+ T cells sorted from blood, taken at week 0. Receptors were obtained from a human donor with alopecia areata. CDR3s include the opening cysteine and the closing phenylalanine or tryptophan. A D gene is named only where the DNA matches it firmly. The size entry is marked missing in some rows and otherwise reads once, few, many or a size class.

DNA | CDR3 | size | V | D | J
TGCAGCGCCGGTGGGGGAGTAGGGCAGCCCCAGCATTTT | CSAGGGVGQPQHF | few | TRBV29-1 | NA | TRBJ1-5
TGCGCCAGCAGCCAGCCCGGGGGGGGACGAGGCTACACCTTC | CASSQPGGGRGYTF | NA | TRBV4-1 | NA | TRBJ1-2
TGTGCCAGCTCACCACAGACGGGAGCAGAGACCCAGTACTTC | CASSPQTGAETQYF | NA | TRBV18 | NA | TRBJ2-5
TGTGCCAGCAGTTTGGCCTCAGTCAGCTCCTACGAGCAGTACTTC | CASSLASVSSYEQYF | NA | TRBV27 | NA | TRBJ2-7
TGCGCCAGCAGCTTGAAACGGGAGCAACCCTACGAGCAGTACTTC | CASSLKREQPYEQYF | NA | TRBV5-1 | NA | TRBJ2-7
TGCGCCATTTACTACGAGCAGTACTTC | CAIYYEQYF | NA | TRBV23-1 | NA | TRBJ2-7
TGTGCCAGCAGTAAGCTAGGGAGCGGGAGTTACAATGAGCAGTTCTTC | CASSKLGSGSYNEQFF | NA | TRBV27 | TRBD2 | TRBJ2-1
TGTGCCACCGGTCAGTGGGGGCTCTATGGCTACACCTTC | CATGQWGLYGYTF | NA | TRBV15 | NA | TRBJ1-2
TGCGCCAGCAGCCAGTTGTACTCTGGGGCCAACGTCCTGACTTTC | CASSQLYSGANVLTF | NA | TRBV4-1 | NA | TRBJ2-6
TGTGCCAGCAGTTACGACAGGATAAATCAGCCCCAGCATTTT | CASSYDRINQPQHF | few | TRBV6-5 | NA | TRBJ1-5
TGTGCCAGCAGCTTGTCAGATACGCAGTATTTT | CASSLSDTQYF | many | TRBV7-9 | NA | TRBJ2-3
TGCGCCAGCAGCCCCCGGGCCAGGGAGGTTGCAGATACGCAGTATTTT | CASSPRAREVADTQYF | NA | TRBV4-3 | NA | TRBJ2-3
TGTGCCAGCAGCCCTTATACAGATACGCAGTATTTT | CASSPYTDTQYF | NA | TRBV7-2 | NA | TRBJ2-3
TGTGCCAGCAGCATGGAGGGTATCTATGGCTACACCTTC | CASSMEGIYGYTF | NA | TRBV7-2 | NA | TRBJ1-2